Reported below is one TCR beta chain. The specificity of this receptor is unknown. The sample holds no much larger clone one base away, and base qualities are not on file. This sample stems from a study of OX40 agonist ivuxolimab in advanced cancers. Looking at the study overall: The costimulatory receptor OX40 (CD134) was targeted by ivuxolimab, a fully human IgG2 agonistic monoclonal antibody. The paper reports the monotherapy dose-escalation portion (N of about 50 patients) of the phase I ivuxolimab trial. Prior anti-PD-1, anti-PD-L1 or anti-CTLA-4 therapy was permitted, and checkpoint inhibitors had been received by less than 45% of dose-escalation patients. Intravenous ivuxolimab was administered to patients every 2 weeks at six dose levels: 0.01, 0.1, 0.3, 1.5, 3 and 10 mg/kg. Three dose-escalation patients achieved partial responses, one with hepatocellular carcinoma and two with cutaneous melanoma. The purpose of peripheral TCRbeta sequencing was to test whether ivuxolimab changed TCR sequence diversity and led to clonal T-cell expansion. A male proportion of 75% to 85% and a mean age of 60 years, ranging from 23 to 79, were recorded for the dose-escalation cohort. Of the 50 to 55 dose-escalation patients, hepatocellular carcinoma was present in some 19, melanoma in around 15, renal cell carcinoma in 9 and head and neck cancer in 9.

The trial excluded patients who had a history of autoimmune disease or were on systemic immunosuppression. Peripheral blood for TCR sequencing was drawn from every dose cohort at baseline, at cycle 4 day 1 and at cycle 7 day 1. The samples were taken from a phase I, first-in-human, multicenter, open-label dose-escalation trial of ivuxolimab. Adults with locally advanced or metastatic head and neck squamous cell, hepatocellular, melanoma or renal cell carcinoma were enrolled in the trial. Before TCR sequencing, CD4+ T cells and CD8+ T cells were sorted from peripheral blood as separate populations. Unmatched junction bases come to 4, with V trimmed by 5 bases and J by 1 base. There are 15 amino acids in the CDR3, from cysteine to phenylalanine inclusive. Solely the CDR3 DNA is kept, with 45 bases framed from the first base. Sequences LGHNA (CDR1) and YNFKEQ (CDR2) are obtained from the germline V gene.

For sequencing of the TCRbeta CDR3 region, genomic DNA was extracted from the sorted cells. The immunoSEQ Assay was used to sequence the TCRbeta CDR3 regions. TCRdb retrieved this table from immuneACCESS and kept in-frame rearrangements only. Not all clones are present; in checked studies, unresolved V genes account for under half, and no reason is known for the remainder. The sample data list around 74,000 clones, and under 90% of these were observed just once. The ten top clones hold roughly 0.5% of the sample. General study outcomes and caveats: At doses of 0.1 to 3.0 mg/kg, clonal expansion of both CD4+ and CD8+ T cells in blood was seen between baseline and week 6. After ivuxolimab, expanded clones were on average more numerous among CD8+ T cells than among CD4+ T cells. The antigen specificity of the clonally expanded peripheral T cells was not determined. In the 0.1-3.0 mg/kg groups, partial responders were among the patients with the lowest normalized peripheral clonal expansion, particularly in CD8+ T cells. Low levels of normalized T-cell clonal expansion were also seen in some patients who did not respond.

In this chain, TRBV4-2 is recombined with TRBJ2-2; 7 of the junction bases match TRBD2. The sequencing used CD4+ or CD8+ T cells sorted from blood, collected in a trial of the OX40 agonist ivuxolimab. This TCR derives from an adult with an advanced solid tumor such as melanoma, head and neck, liver or kidney cancer. The DNA is as follows: TGTGCCAGCAGCGAGACTAGCCGGAACACCGGGGAGCTGTTTTTT. Translated, this is CASSETSRNTGELFF.